A single sample is the source of the 26 T cell receptor beta chains below, sequenced in a study of T cell responses to AZD1222 COVID-19 vaccine. Data came from immunoSEQ multiplex PCR; TCRdb stores just in-frame clones and leaves some out. The sample includes about 110,000 clones, about 92% of them seen just once. Sequencing was performed on peripheral blood, taken 28 days after the second AZD1222 dose. The origin of the receptors is an adult who received the AZD1222 COVID-19 vaccine.

The rearrangement uses TRBV25-1 and TRBJ2-1, with TRBD2 as a possible D gene (5 bases). The CDR3 extends over 15 amino acids. Germline V gives CDR1 MGHDK, CDR2 SYGVNS. Trimming stripped 1 base from V and 2 bases from J, with 9 bases between. In nucleotides, the CDR3 is TGTGCCAGCAGTGAATTTGCGGGTGCCTACAATGAGCAGTTCTTC. It specifies CASSEFAGAYNEQFF.

The V call is TRBV7-9, the J call TRBJ1-2, with 7 bases aligning to TRBD1. Germline CDR1 is SEHNR and CDR2 is FQNEAQ (reference sequence). This CDR3 region has 12 residues. The V gene end was trimmed by 4 bases and the J gene end by 7 bases; junction bases not matched to a gene: 3. The CDR3 spells CASSYDRVGYTF. The CDR3 DNA sequence: TGTGCCAGCAGCTACGACAGGGTTGGCTACACCTTC.

V and J are TRBV5-4 and TRBJ1-1; D gene uncertain. This CDR3 spans 14 amino acids. The germline CDR1 and CDR2 sequences are SGHNT and YYREEE (reference sequence). V shed 4 bases and J shed 1 base, with 11 bases lying between them. The CDR3 DNA reads TGTGCCAGCAGCCCCCGGGGAGGGAACACTGAAGCTTTCTTT. Protein sequence: CASSPRGGNTEAFF.

The genes are TRBV3-1 (or the pseudogene TRBV3-2) and TRBJ1-2; no reliable D call. The CDR3 sequence is 12 residues long. Trimming removed 4 bases at V and 9 bases at J, with 12 bases between. Germline loops: CDR1 LGHDT, CDR2 YNNKEL (reference sequence). The CDR3 coding sequence is TGTGCCAGCAGCCGCCGGGAAATTAGCTACACCTTC. Translated: CASSRREISYTF.

The gene calls are TRBV5-6 and TRBJ1-2; D remains unclear. The CDR3 covers 14 residues. Germline CDR1 SGHDT, CDR2 YYEEEE. V shed 2 bases and J shed 4 bases, with 12 bases lying between them. The CDR3 loop is CASSFVGNPYGYTF. The CDR3 bases are TGTGCCAGCAGCTTCGTCGGCAACCCCTATGGCTACACCTTC. Full variable domain (missing parts from reference TRBV5-6 and TRBJ1-2): DAGVTQSPTHLIKTRGQQVTLRCSPKSGHDTVSWYQQALGQGPQFIFQYYEEEERQRGNFPDRFSGHQFPNYSSELNVNALLLGDSALYLCASSFVGNPYGYTFGSGTRLTVV.

V usage is TRBV7-3 and J usage is TRBJ2-3, with 9 positions matching TRBD2. V lost 6 bases to trimming and J lost 2 bases; unmatched junction nucleotides: 9. Looked up from germline, CDR1 is SGHTA and CDR2 is FQGTGA. The CDR3 length is 16 residues. CDR3 protein: CASRASGGPLTDTQYF. CDR3 coding DNA: TGTGCCAGCAGGGCGAGCGGGGGGCCCCTCACAGATACGCAGTATTTT. Together with reference TRBV7-3 and TRBJ2-3, the CDR3 gives the full variable domain: GAGVSQTPSNKVTEKGKYVELRCDPISGHTALYWYRQSLGQGPEFLIYFQGTGAADDSGLPNDRFFAVRPEGSVSTLKIQRTERGDSAVYLCASRASGGPLTDTQYFGPGTRLTVL.

This clone showed up just once. The rearrangement joins TRBV21-1 to TRBJ1-2; TRBD1, as called in the table, went unchecked against the DNA. TRBV21-1 counts as a pseudogene. The CDR3 sequence is 15 residues long. The CDR3 nucleotides are TGTGCCAGCAGGACCACAGGGGGAGCGGACTATGGCTACACCTTC. This encodes CASRTTGGADYGYTF.

The genes are TRBV7-2 and TRBJ1-6; 10 bases line up with TRBD1. The CDR3 has 15 amino acids. V was pared by 0 bases and J by 9 bases, with 2 bases of the junction left unmatched. Germline V gene data show CDR1 as SGHTA and CDR2 as FQGNSA. As DNA, the CDR3 is TGTGCCAGCAGCTTAGCGACAGGGGGCCTTTCACCCCTCCACTTT. Protein sequence: CASSLATGGLSPLHF.

This rearrangement joins TRBV7-2 to TRBJ2-7, with 10 bases aligning to TRBD1. With V trimmed by 6 bases and J by 8 bases, 10 bases remained unmatched. This CDR3 is 14 amino acids long. Germline V lookup: CDR1 SGHTA, CDR2 FQGNSA. The CDR3 reads CASSSGQGVWQQYF. The CDR3 bases are TGTGCCAGCAGTAGTGGACAGGGGGTATGGCAGCAGTACTTC.

V usage is TRBV4-1 and J usage is TRBJ2-3; unclear D gene. This CDR3 is built from 15 residues. V gave up 9 bases and J gave up 0 bases, with 16 bases separating them. Per germline, CDR1 MGHRA and CDR2 YSYEKL. The CDR3 here is CASSRNGVSTDTQYF. CDR3 nucleotide sequence: TGCGCCAGTTCGCGTAATGGCGTGAGCACAGATACGCAGTATTTT.

The chain couples TRBV9 to TRBJ2-2; D is ambiguous. From germline, CDR1 is SGDLS and CDR2 YYNGEE. Trimming cost V 1 base and J 2 bases, with 9 bases left between them. This CDR3 is built from 15 residues. CDR3: CASSVNSRNTGELFF. Written as DNA, the CDR3 is TGTGCCAGCAGCGTAAATAGCCGCAACACCGGGGAGCTGTTTTTT. Based on the CDR3 plus reference TRBV9 and TRBJ2-2, the full variable domain is DSGVTQTPKHLITATGQRVTLRCSPRSGDLSVYWYQQSLDQGLQFLIQYYNGEERAKGNILERFSAQQFPDLHSELNLSSLELGDSALYFCASSVNSRNTGELFFGEGSRLTVL.

The chain has TRBV5-1 and TRBJ2-1; D uncertain. V gave up 4 bases and J gave up 7 bases, with 9 bases separating them. The CDR3 contains 12 residues. Germline loops: CDR1 SGHRS, CDR2 YFSETQ. CDR3 coding DNA: TGCGCCAGCAGCACCTCTGTGAATGAGCAGTTCTTC. Its protein product is CASSTSVNEQFF.

This clone has only a few counts. The rearrangement links TRBV5-1 to TRBJ1-6, with 8 nucleotides matching TRBD1. V trimming: 4 bases; J trimming: 8 bases; junction bases outside the gene matches: 11. CDR1 and CDR2 (germline): SGHRS, YFSETQ. The CDR3 consists of 16 residues. CDR3 bases: TGCGCCAGCAGCACCGGGACAGGCAGGTTGGATTCACCCCTCCACTTT. Its protein product is CASSTGTGRLDSPLHF. Variable domain in full (rest from reference TRBV5-1 and TRBJ1-6): KAGVTQTPRYLIKTRGQQVTLSCSPISGHRSVSWYQQTPGQGLQFLFEYFSETQRNKGNFPGRFSGRQFSNSRSEMNVSTLELGDSALYLCASSTGTGRLDSPLHFGNGTRLTVT.

V and J are TRBV6-5 and TRBJ1-5; D perhaps matches TRBD1 (6 bases). The CDR3 spans 13 residues. CDR1 and CDR2 from the germline V gene are MNHEY and SVGAGI. V was trimmed by 6 bases and J by 5 bases, leaving 11 bases between them. The CDR3 nucleotides read TGTGCCAGCAGCGGACAGCCCGATCAGCCCCAGCATTTT. This gives the protein CASSGQPDQPQHF.

This clone was picked up one time. V is TRBV5-1 and J is TRBJ2-7, with unresolved D. Germline CDR1 and CDR2: SGHRS and YFSETQ. V shed 0 bases and J shed 4 bases, with 20 bases lying between them. This CDR3 is built from 17 residues. DNA of the CDR3: TGCGCCAGCAGCTTGGGGCCCGACGGTAGGACGAGGTACGAGCAGTACTTC. Protein: CASSLGPDGRTRYEQYF.

The CDR3 here is CASSVLKGADLNTEAFF. In nucleotides, the CDR3 is TGTGCCAGCAGCGTATTGAAGGGGGCCGACCTGAACACTGAAGCTTTCTTT. The chain links TRBV9 to TRBJ1-1; the match to TRBD1 covers 7 bases. The CDR3 has 17 residues. V lost 1 base, J lost 0 bases, and 9 bases stayed unmatched. Germline V gene lookup returns CDR1 SGDLS and CDR2 YYNGEE.

V is TRBV27 and J is TRBJ2-3; 7 nucleotides align to TRBD1. The V gene end was trimmed by 2 bases and the J gene end by 0 bases; junction bases not matched to a gene: 2. Germline assignment: CDR1 MNHEY and CDR2 SMNVEV (reference sequence). CDR3 size: 15 residues. The CDR3 loop reads CASSLEDRSTDTQYF. The CDR3 nucleotides are TGTGCCAGCAGTTTAGAGGACAGGAGCACAGATACGCAGTATTTT.

This clone was detected many times. This sample also contains other DNA sequences that code for the same CDR3. J is TRBJ1-6 and V is TRBV27; D may be TRBD1 (6 bases). Germline V lookup: CDR1 MNHEY, CDR2 SMNVEV (reference sequence). CDR3 length: 15 residues. V lost 0 bases, J lost 7 bases, and 10 bases lay in between. The CDR3 region has the DNA TGTGCCAGCAGTTTATCGGGGGCGGGCAATTCACCCCTCCACTTT. Translation gives CASSLSGAGNSPLHF.

The V gene is TRBV19, the J gene TRBJ1-6, with no clear D. Germline loops: CDR1 LNHDA, CDR2 SQIVND (reference sequence). V lost 3 bases and J 7 bases, leaving 10 bases between the germline ends. This CDR3 has 14 amino acids. This chain's CDR3 is CASSIEGRNSPLHF. CDR3 DNA sequence: TGTGCCAGTAGTATTGAGGGTAGGAATTCACCCCTCCACTTT. The full variable domain, with the rest looked up from reference TRBV19 and TRBJ1-6, is DGGITQSPKYLFRKEGQNVTLSCEQNLNHDAMYWYRQDPGQGLRLIYYSQIVNDFQKGDIAEGYSVSREKKESFPLTVTSAQKNPTAFYLCASSIEGRNSPLHFGNGTRLTVT.

V gene TRBV2 combines with J gene TRBJ1-1, with unresolved D. V gave up 3 bases and J gave up 3 bases, with 14 bases separating them. This CDR3 comprises 15 residues. CDR1 SNHLY and CDR2 FYNNEI come from the germline V gene. The CDR3 DNA reads as TGTGCCAGCAGTGAGGGAGGTTTTTCGGACACTGAAGCTTTCTTT. It specifies CASSEGGFSDTEAFF.

V is TRBV7-9 and J is TRBJ2-5; 7 bases align to TRBD1. CDR3 length equals 16 residues. V shed 5 bases, J shed 1 base, and the junction held 10 bases outside the gene matches. Germline V gene lookup returns CDR1 SEHNR and CDR2 FQNEAQ (reference sequence). The CDR3 region is CASSPQKDRFQETQYF. The CDR3 DNA reads as TGTGCCAGCAGCCCCCAAAAGGACAGGTTCCAAGAGACCCAGTACTTC.

The chain recombines TRBV7-9 with TRBJ1-1; D call uncertain. This CDR3 has 13 residues. Trimming removed 2 bases from V and 8 bases from J, with 12 bases in between. CDR1 is SEHNR, CDR2 FQNEAQ, per germline (reference sequence). The chain's CDR3 is CASSLTTWQEAFF. CDR3 nucleotide sequence: TGTGCCAGCAGCTTAACAACGTGGCAAGAAGCTTTCTTT.

In this sample, this clone turned up once. This chain joins TRBV14 and TRBJ2-5; D gene unclear. The germline gives CDR1 SGHDN, CDR2 FVKESK. The CDR3 is made up of 15 amino acids. Trimming stripped 4 bases from V and 5 bases from J, with 17 bases between. As DNA, the CDR3 is TGTGCCAGCAGCCTAGGCAACAGCGCCGGGGAGACCCAGTACTTC. Its protein product is CASSLGNSAGETQYF.

The J gene is TRBJ1-4, the V gene TRBV5-1; 7 bases match TRBD1. This CDR3 spans 14 amino acids. The V segment lost 7 bases and the J segment 4 bases; nucleotides outside the gene matches: 7. Germline V gene data show CDR1 as SGHRS and CDR2 as YFSETQ. CDR3 DNA: TGCGCCAGCGGCCCGGGACAGATTAATGAAAAACTGTTTTTT. It codes for CASGPGQINEKLFF.

This chain uses TRBV18 with TRBJ1-4, with a tentative D call TRBD1 (5 bases). Per the germline V gene, CDR1 is KGHSH and CDR2 is LQKENI. V was pared by 6 bases and J by 7 bases, with 24 bases between. CDR3 length equals 17 residues. The CDR3 bases are TGTGCCAGCTCCCCCTCGGGGCTGCCAGGGTTTGGTGAAAAACTGTTTTTT. Translated, it gives CASSPSGLPGFGEKLFF.

The gene calls are TRBV19 and TRBJ2-2; D possibly corresponds to TRBD1 (6 bases). V lost 4 bases and J lost 5, with 17 bases in between. Germline V CDR1 and CDR2: LNHDA, SQIVND (reference sequence). This CDR3 is built from 16 residues. The CDR3 spells CASSTLGGVFTGELFF. In nucleotides, the CDR3 is TGTGCCAGTAGTACCCTAGGGGGAGTCTTTACCGGGGAGCTGTTTTTT.